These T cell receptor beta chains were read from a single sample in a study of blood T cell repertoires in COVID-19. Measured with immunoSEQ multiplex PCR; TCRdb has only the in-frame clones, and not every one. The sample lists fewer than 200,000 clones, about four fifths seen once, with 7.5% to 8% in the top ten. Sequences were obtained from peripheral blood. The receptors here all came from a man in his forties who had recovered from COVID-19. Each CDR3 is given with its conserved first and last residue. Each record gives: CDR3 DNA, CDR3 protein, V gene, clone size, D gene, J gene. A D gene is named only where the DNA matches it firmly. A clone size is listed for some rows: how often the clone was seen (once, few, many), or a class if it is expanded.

CDR3nt: TGTGCCAGCAGTTACATCAGGACAGGGTCGAATGAGCAGTTCTTC
CDR3aa: CASSYIRTGSNEQFF
v_gene: TRBV6-7
abundance: few
d_gene: TRBD1
j_gene: TRBJ2-1

CDR3nt: TGTGCCAGCAGTCCAATAGGAGCGAAGGGCTACACCTTC
CDR3aa: CASSPIGAKGYTF
v_gene: TRBV6-5
abundance: many
d_gene: -
j_gene: TRBJ1-2

CDR3nt: TGCGCCAGCAGCAATGAGCAGAACACCGGGGAGCTGTTTTTT
CDR3aa: CASSNEQNTGELFF
v_gene: TRBV4-3
abundance: -
d_gene: -
j_gene: TRBJ2-2

CDR3nt: TGCGCCAGCAGCCAAGGGAGGGTCCCCTACAATGAGCAGTTCTTC
CDR3aa: CASSQGRVPYNEQFF
v_gene: TRBV4-1
abundance: -
d_gene: -
j_gene: TRBJ2-1

CDR3nt: TGTGCCAGCAGCCGGAGGGAGAGCTCCTATAATTCACCCCTCCACTTT
CDR3aa: CASSRRESSYNSPLHF
v_gene: TRBV3-1/TRBV3-2
abundance: -
d_gene: -
j_gene: TRBJ1-6

CDR3nt: TGTGCCAGCAGACACTCCTACGAGCAGTACTTC
CDR3aa: CASRHSYEQYF
v_gene: TRBV2
abundance: -
d_gene: -
j_gene: TRBJ2-7

CDR3nt: TGTGCCAGCAGTCCCCGGGACAGGGCTGAAGAAAAACTGTTTTTT
CDR3aa: CASSPRDRAEEKLFF
v_gene: TRBV28
abundance: -
d_gene: TRBD1
j_gene: TRBJ1-4

CDR3nt: TGTGCCAGCACATCCTGGGGAACTAGCGGGGTGGATACCGGGGAGCTGTTTTTT
CDR3aa: CASTSWGTSGVDTGELFF
v_gene: TRBV27
abundance: -
d_gene: TRBD2
j_gene: TRBJ2-2

CDR3nt: TGTGCCAGCAGCCACGCTGGGGTTGGGACTAGCGGGAATGAGCAGTTCTTC
CDR3aa: CASSHAGVGTSGNEQFF
v_gene: TRBV3-1/TRBV3-2
abundance: -
d_gene: TRBD2
j_gene: TRBJ2-1

CDR3nt: TGCAGTGCTAGTTGGCTTAATGAAAAACTGTTTTTT
CDR3aa: CSASWLNEKLFF
v_gene: TRBV20-1
abundance: -
d_gene: -
j_gene: TRBJ1-4

CDR3nt: TGTGCCAGCTTTTCCCCGTCGAGAGGGTATGGCTACACCTTC
CDR3aa: CASFSPSRGYGYTF
v_gene: TRBV27
abundance: -
d_gene: -
j_gene: TRBJ1-2

CDR3nt: TGTGCCAGTAGTATGTCAAGTAGAGGAGGGGATTTCAAAAACATTCAGTACTTC
CDR3aa: CASSMSSRGGDFKNIQYF
v_gene: TRBV19
abundance: once
d_gene: -
j_gene: TRBJ2-4

CDR3nt: TGTGCCAGCAGCTTGGAAGGACAGGGGGTATACGAGCAGTACTTC
CDR3aa: CASSLEGQGVYEQYF
v_gene: TRBV5-5
abundance: -
d_gene: TRBD1
j_gene: TRBJ2-7

CDR3nt: TGTGCCAGCAGCTTGAGTGTAGTCCCGACTTACGAGCAGTACTTC
CDR3aa: CASSLSVVPTYEQYF
v_gene: TRBV7-2
abundance: once
d_gene: -
j_gene: TRBJ2-7

CDR3nt: TGCGCCAGCAGCGCAGGGGTCGGGCAGCCCCAGCATTTT
CDR3aa: CASSAGVGQPQHF
v_gene: TRBV5-1
abundance: once
d_gene: -
j_gene: TRBJ1-5

CDR3nt: TGTGCCATCAGTGGCGGAGACTACGAGCAGTACTTC
CDR3aa: CAISGGDYEQYF
v_gene: TRBV10-3
abundance: -
d_gene: -
j_gene: TRBJ2-7

CDR3nt: TGTGCCAGCAGCCCGACAGGGGTAGGGTACGAGCAGTACTTC
CDR3aa: CASSPTGVGYEQYF
v_gene: TRBV28
abundance: -
d_gene: TRBD1
j_gene: TRBJ2-7

CDR3nt: TGTGCCAGCAGGCTCACGGGGTTCTCCTACGAGCAGTACTTC
CDR3aa: CASRLTGFSYEQYF
v_gene: TRBV5-4
abundance: once
d_gene: -
j_gene: TRBJ2-7

CDR3nt: TGTGCCAGCAGCGCCACCGGGACAGACTATGGCTACACCTTC
CDR3aa: CASSATGTDYGYTF
v_gene: TRBV6-5
abundance: -
d_gene: TRBD1
j_gene: TRBJ1-2

CDR3nt: TGTGCCAGCAGCCGACTAGCGGGAGATCGCTCCTACGAGCAGTACTTC
CDR3aa: CASSRLAGDRSYEQYF
v_gene: TRBV13
abundance: -
d_gene: TRBD2
j_gene: TRBJ2-7

CDR3nt: TGCGCCAGCAGCTTTGGACAGAACCAAGAGACCCAGTACTTC
CDR3aa: CASSFGQNQETQYF
v_gene: TRBV5-1
abundance: -
d_gene: -
j_gene: TRBJ2-5

CDR3nt: TGTGCCAGCAGCTTGGGAGGGACTAGCCCAAATGAGCAGTTCTTC
CDR3aa: CASSLGGTSPNEQFF
v_gene: TRBV5-4
abundance: -
d_gene: TRBD2
j_gene: TRBJ2-1

CDR3nt: TGTGCCAGCAGCACTGACGAGGCGACCCAGTACTTC
CDR3aa: CASSTDEATQYF
v_gene: TRBV7-6
abundance: -
d_gene: -
j_gene: TRBJ2-5

CDR3nt: TGTGCCAGCAGTCCCGGGCTCCGCGGGGATACGCAGTATTTT
CDR3aa: CASSPGLRGDTQYF
v_gene: TRBV27
abundance: -
d_gene: -
j_gene: TRBJ2-3

CDR3nt: TGTGCCAGCATCCTGACAGGGGTAAACACTGAAGCTTTCTTT
CDR3aa: CASILTGVNTEAFF
v_gene: TRBV7-9
abundance: -
d_gene: TRBD1
j_gene: TRBJ1-1

CDR3nt: TGTGCCACCAGTCCCCCCGGGCCAGGGCATACAACAATGTTTGAAAAACTGTTTTTT
CDR3aa: CATSPPGPGHTTMFEKLFF
v_gene: TRBV15
abundance: -
d_gene: -
j_gene: TRBJ1-4

CDR3nt: TGTGCCAGCAGCTTAAGGGACAGGGGCTACGAGCAGTACTTC
CDR3aa: CASSLRDRGYEQYF
v_gene: TRBV11-3
abundance: few
d_gene: TRBD1
j_gene: TRBJ2-7

CDR3nt: TGTGCCTGGAGTGTACAGGGCTGGGACACTGAAGCTTTCTTT
CDR3aa: CAWSVQGWDTEAFF
v_gene: TRBV30
abundance: once
d_gene: -
j_gene: TRBJ1-1

CDR3nt: TGTGCCAGCAGCTCGGACAGGGTTTCCTACGAGCAGTACTTC
CDR3aa: CASSSDRVSYEQYF
v_gene: TRBV7-9
abundance: -
d_gene: TRBD1
j_gene: TRBJ2-7

CDR3nt: TGTGCCAGTATGGCGGGGGCTGGGGCCAACGTCCTGACTTTC
CDR3aa: CASMAGAGANVLTF
v_gene: TRBV19
abundance: -
d_gene: TRBD2
j_gene: TRBJ2-6

CDR3nt: TGTGCCAGCAGCTTAGGGGCGACCAGGGTTACAGATACGCAGTATTTT
CDR3aa: CASSLGATRVTDTQYF
v_gene: TRBV7-2
abundance: -
d_gene: -
j_gene: TRBJ2-3

CDR3nt: TGTGCCAGCAGCTTCCCGCAAGAGACCCAGTACTTC
CDR3aa: CASSFPQETQYF
v_gene: TRBV7-2
abundance: -
d_gene: -
j_gene: TRBJ2-5

CDR3nt: TGTGCCAGTAGTATAGGACGGGTACTCACAGATACGCAGTATTTT
CDR3aa: CASSIGRVLTDTQYF
v_gene: TRBV19
abundance: -
d_gene: -
j_gene: TRBJ2-3

CDR3nt: TGTGCCAGCAGTGTAAGCGGCACCGGGGAGCTGTTTTTT
CDR3aa: CASSVSGTGELFF
v_gene: TRBV6-4
abundance: many
d_gene: -
j_gene: TRBJ2-2

CDR3nt: TGCGCCAGCAGCCTTCAAACAGGGTACACCGGGGAGCTGTTTTTT
CDR3aa: CASSLQTGYTGELFF
v_gene: TRBV5-1
abundance: -
d_gene: -
j_gene: TRBJ2-2

CDR3nt: TGTGCCAGCAGCTTGTCGCCTACGAACACCGGGGAGCTGTTTTTT
CDR3aa: CASSLSPTNTGELFF
v_gene: TRBV5-7
abundance: -
d_gene: -
j_gene: TRBJ2-2

CDR3nt: TGTGCCAGCTCACCCCTTGGGACTAGCGGGTATAGCACAGATACGCAGTATTTT
CDR3aa: CASSPLGTSGYSTDTQYF
v_gene: TRBV18
abundance: once
d_gene: TRBD2
j_gene: TRBJ2-3